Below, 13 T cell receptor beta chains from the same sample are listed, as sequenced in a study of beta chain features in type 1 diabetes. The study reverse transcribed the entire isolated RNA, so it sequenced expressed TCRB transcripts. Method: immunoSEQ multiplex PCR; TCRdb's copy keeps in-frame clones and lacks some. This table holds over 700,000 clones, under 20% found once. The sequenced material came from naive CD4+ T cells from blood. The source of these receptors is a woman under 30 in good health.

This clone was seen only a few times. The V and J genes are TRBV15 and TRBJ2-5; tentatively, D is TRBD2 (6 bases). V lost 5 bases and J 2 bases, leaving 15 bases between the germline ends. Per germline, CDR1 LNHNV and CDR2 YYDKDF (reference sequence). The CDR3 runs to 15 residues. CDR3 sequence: CATSARMGTQETQYF. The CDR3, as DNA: TGTGCCACCAGCGCTCGAATGGGGACTCAAGAGACCCAGTACTTC.

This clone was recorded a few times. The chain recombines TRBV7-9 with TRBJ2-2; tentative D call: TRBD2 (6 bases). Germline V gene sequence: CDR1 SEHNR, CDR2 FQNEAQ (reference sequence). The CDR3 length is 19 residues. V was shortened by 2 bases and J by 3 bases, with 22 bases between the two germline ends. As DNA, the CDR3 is TGTGCCAGCAGCTTAATCCGGCAGGGAGGCTTCGTGGACACCGGGGAGCTGTTTTTT. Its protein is CASSLIRQGGFVDTGELFF.

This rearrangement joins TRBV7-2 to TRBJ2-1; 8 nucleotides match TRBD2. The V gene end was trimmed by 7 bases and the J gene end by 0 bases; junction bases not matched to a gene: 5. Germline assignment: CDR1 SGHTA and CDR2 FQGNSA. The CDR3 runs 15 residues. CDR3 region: CASTLAGSSYNEQFF. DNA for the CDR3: TGTGCCAGCACCCTAGCGGGTAGCTCCTACAATGAGCAGTTCTTC.

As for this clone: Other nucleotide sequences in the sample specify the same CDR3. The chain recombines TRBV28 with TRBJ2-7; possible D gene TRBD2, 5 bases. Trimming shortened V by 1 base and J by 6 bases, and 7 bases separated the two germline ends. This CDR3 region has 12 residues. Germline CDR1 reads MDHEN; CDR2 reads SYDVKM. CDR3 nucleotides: TGTGCCAGCAGTTTATCGCGGGTCGAGCAGTACTTC. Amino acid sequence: CASSLSRVEQYF.

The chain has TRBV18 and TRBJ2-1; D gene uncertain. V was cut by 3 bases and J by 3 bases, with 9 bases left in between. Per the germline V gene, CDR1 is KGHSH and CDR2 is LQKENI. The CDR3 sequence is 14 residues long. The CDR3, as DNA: TGTGCCAGCTCACCTCGGGTGAACTACAATGAGCAGTTCTTC. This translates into CASSPRVNYNEQFF. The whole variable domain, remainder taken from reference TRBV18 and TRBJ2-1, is NAGVMQNPRHLVRRRGQEARLRCSPMKGHSHVYWYRQLPEEGLKFMVYLQKENIIDESGMPKERFSAEFPKEGPSILRIQQVVRGDSAAYFCASSPRVNYNEQFFGPGTRLTVL.

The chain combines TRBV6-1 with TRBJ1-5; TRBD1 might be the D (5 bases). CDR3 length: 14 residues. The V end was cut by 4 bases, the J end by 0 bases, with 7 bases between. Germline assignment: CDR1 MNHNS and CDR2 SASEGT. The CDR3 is CASSAGGSNQPQHF. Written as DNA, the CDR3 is TGTGCCAGCAGTGCCGGGGGTAGCAATCAGCCCCAGCATTTT.

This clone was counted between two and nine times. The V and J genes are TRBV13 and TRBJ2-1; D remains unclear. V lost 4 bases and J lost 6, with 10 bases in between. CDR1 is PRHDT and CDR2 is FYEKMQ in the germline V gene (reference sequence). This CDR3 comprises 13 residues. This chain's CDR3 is CASSWSWGNEQFF. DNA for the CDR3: TGTGCCAGCAGCTGGTCTTGGGGCAATGAGCAGTTCTTC. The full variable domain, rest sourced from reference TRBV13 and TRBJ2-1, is AAGVIQSPRHLIKEKRETATLKCYPIPRHDTVYWYQQGPGQDPQFLISFYEKMQSDKGSIPDRFSAQQFSDYHSELNMSSLELGDSALYFCASSWSWGNEQFFGPGTRLTVL.

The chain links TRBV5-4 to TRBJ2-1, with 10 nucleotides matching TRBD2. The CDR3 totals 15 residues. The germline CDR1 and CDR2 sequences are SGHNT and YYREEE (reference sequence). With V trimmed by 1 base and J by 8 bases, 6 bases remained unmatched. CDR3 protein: CASSLTSGTGDEQFF. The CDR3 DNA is TGTGCCAGCAGCTTGACTAGCGGGACTGGGGATGAGCAGTTCTTC.

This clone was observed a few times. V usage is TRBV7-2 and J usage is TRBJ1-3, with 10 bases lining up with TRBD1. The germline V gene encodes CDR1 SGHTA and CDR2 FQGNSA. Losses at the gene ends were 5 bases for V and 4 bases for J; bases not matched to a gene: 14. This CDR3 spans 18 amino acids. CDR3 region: CASSRTPGTGDGGNTIYF. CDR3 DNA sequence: TGTGCCAGCAGCCGAACCCCCGGGACAGGGGATGGAGGAAACACCATATATTTT. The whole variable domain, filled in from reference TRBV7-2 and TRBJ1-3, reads GAGVSQSPSNKVTEKGKDVELRCDPISGHTALYWYRQSLGQGLEFLIYFQGNSAPDKSGLPSDRFSAERTGGSVSTLTIQRTQQEDSAVYLCASSRTPGTGDGGNTIYFGEGSWLTVV.

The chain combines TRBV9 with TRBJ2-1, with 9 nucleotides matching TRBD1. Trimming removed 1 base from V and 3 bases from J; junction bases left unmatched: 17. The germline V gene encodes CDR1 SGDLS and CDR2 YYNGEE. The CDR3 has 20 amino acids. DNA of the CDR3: TGTGCCAGCAGCGTATCGTGGACAGGGGTCAAACCCACCGACTACAATGAGCAGTTCTTC. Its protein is CASSVSWTGVKPTDYNEQFF. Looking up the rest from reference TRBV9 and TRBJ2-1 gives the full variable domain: DSGVTQTPKHLITATGQRVTLRCSPRSGDLSVYWYQQSLDQGLQFLIQYYNGEERAKGNILERFSAQQFPDLHSELNLSSLELGDSALYFCASSVSWTGVKPTDYNEQFFGPGTRLTVL.

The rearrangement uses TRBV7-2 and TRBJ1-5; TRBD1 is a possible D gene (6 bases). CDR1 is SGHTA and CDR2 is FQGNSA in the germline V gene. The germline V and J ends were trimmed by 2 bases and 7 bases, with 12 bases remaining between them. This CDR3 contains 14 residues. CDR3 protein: CASSLRGLGQPQHF. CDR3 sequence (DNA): TGTGCCAGCAGCTTACGGGGGCTTGGACAGCCCCAGCATTTT.

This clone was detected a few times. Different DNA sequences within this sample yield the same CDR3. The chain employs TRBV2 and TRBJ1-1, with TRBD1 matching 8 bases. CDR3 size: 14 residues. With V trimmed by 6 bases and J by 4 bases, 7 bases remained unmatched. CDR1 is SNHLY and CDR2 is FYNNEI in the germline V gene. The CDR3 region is CASSGQGTVTEAFF. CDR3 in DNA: TGTGCCAGCAGCGGACAGGGCACAGTCACTGAAGCTTTCTTT.

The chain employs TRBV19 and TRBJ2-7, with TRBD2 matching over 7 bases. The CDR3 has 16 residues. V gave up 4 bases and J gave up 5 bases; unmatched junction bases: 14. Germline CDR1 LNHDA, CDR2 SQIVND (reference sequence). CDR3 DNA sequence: TGTGCCAGTAGTAAACATCGGACTAGTGATTGGGACGAGCAGTACTTC. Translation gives CASSKHRTSDWDEQYF.